The clone carrying this T cell receptor (beta chain) was counted ten times or more. Its specificity is unknown. J was trimmed by 3 bases and V by 6 bases; bases with no gene match: 6. The CDR3 loop spans 15 amino acids. These data come from a study of response to subunit inactivated influenza vaccine. General observations from the study: Few new T cells, the authors suggested, are recruited by each seasonal influenza vaccination.

TCRdb called the RT-PCR reads again in MiXCR, with one record for every CDR3 protein. The sample carries approximately 520,000 distinct CDR3 sequences, 25% recorded once. Source: CD4+ T cells sorted from PBMCs, taken around 5 days after vaccination. The chain is built from TRBV12-3 or TRBV12-4 and TRBJ2-3, with 10 bases identical to TRBD1. The source is a man aged 50-60 years who received an inactivated influenza vaccine. CDR3 protein: CASSPDRGMTDTQYF. The CDR3 nucleotides are TGTGCCAGCAGCCCGGACAGGGGGATGACAGATACGCAGTATTTT.